The sequence of this T cell receptor beta chain was determined in a study of TIL therapy for anti-PD-1-resistant metastatic lung cancer. At the level of the study: Tumors had a median PD-L1 proportion score of around 6.4%.

There are a few counts of this clone. Time point denoted: pre-treatment sample, taken before nivolumab and TIL therapy. Stage 4 NSCLC adults joined between October 2017 and January 2020. Sequencing used immunoSEQ v3. TCRdb's table, derived via immunoSEQ multiplex PCR, lists solely in-frame clones and lacks some. The sample records roughly 20,000 clones, 75% to 80% being singletons. Sequenced here: blood, sampled at baseline. The clonotype was recovered from a person between 25 and 79 years old with non-small cell lung cancer.

The CDR3 reads CASIRASAIETQYF. CDR3 bases: TGTGCCAGCATCCGGGCTAGCGCCATCGAGACCCAGTACTTC. The chain couples TRBV5-6 to TRBJ2-5; perhaps TRBD2 as D (6 bases). The CDR3 covers 14 residues. Germline V gene data show CDR1 as SGHDT and CDR2 as YYEEEE. V was shortened by 6 bases and J by 5 bases, with 17 bases between the two germline ends.